Listed below are T cell receptor beta chains from one sample, sequenced in a study of blood T cell repertoires in COVID-19. Data came from immunoSEQ multiplex PCR; TCRdb stores just in-frame clones and leaves some out. The sample lists fewer than 450,000 clones; less than 95% were seen once. Specimen: PBMCs or T cells enriched from blood (not recorded which). The receptors stem from a man between 18 and 35 years old who had recovered from COVID-19. CDR3s include the opening cysteine and the closing phenylalanine or tryptophan. D genes are given only for firm matches. Where a row states a size, it is once, few, many or the class of an expanded clone; other rows omit it.

>TRBJ2-3|TRBD1|NA|TRBV28
TGTGCCAGCAGCCCCACAGGGGGCACAGATACGCAGTATTTT
CASSPTGGTDTQYF
>TRBJ1-2|TRBD1|NA|TRBV18
TGTGCCAGCTCACCACCGGGACAGTTATACTATGGCTACACCTTC
CASSPPGQLYYGYTF
>TRBJ1-2|NA|NA|TRBV7-3
TGTGCCAGCAGCCCATCGCGGGAGGGTGGCTACACCTTC
CASSPSREGGYTF
>TRBJ2-3|NA|NA|TRBV5-1
TGCGCCAGCAGCTCCGGGGCAGGGGTGATCCAAACGCAGTATTTT
CASSSGAGVIQTQYF
>TRBJ2-5|NA|NA|TRBV12-3/TRBV12-4
TGTGCCAGCAGCCCAGAATCGGAGACCCAGTACTTC
CASSPESETQYF
>TRBJ1-6|TRBD1|NA|TRBV19
TGTGCCAGTCAACCCCGGACAGGCCAAAATTCACCCCTCCACTTT
CASQPRTGQNSPLHF
>TRBJ2-7|NA|NA|TRBV11-2
TGTGCCAGCAGCTTAAGGCTAGCGGGACAGGACGAGCAGTACTTC
CASSLRLAGQDEQYF
>TRBJ1-3|TRBD1|NA|TRBV9
TGTGCCAGCAGCCCCCTCGCCGGGACAGGGGGCCCCAGCTCTGGAAACACCATATATTTT
CASSPLAGTGGPSSGNTIYF
>TRBJ2-1|TRBD1|NA|TRBV4-1
TGCGCCAGCAGTTCAACGGACAGGGGGTTTTACAATGAGCAGTTCTTC
CASSSTDRGFYNEQFF
>TRBJ1-2|NA|NA|TRBV6-5
TGTGCCAGCAGTTACTCGAACAGTAACTATGGCTACACCTTC
CASSYSNSNYGYTF
>TRBJ1-4|NA|NA|TRBV5-1
TGCGCCAGCAGGAGGGGGTCGGATGAAAAACTGTTTTTT
CASRRGSDEKLFF
>TRBJ1-4|TRBD1|NA|TRBV5-1
TGCGCCAGCAGCTTGGCCAAGACAGGGGTGGATGAAAAACTGTTTTTT
CASSLAKTGVDEKLFF
>TRBJ1-5|NA|few|TRBV7-7
TGTGCCAGCAGCCCAAAGAATACGAGGCAGCCCCAGCATTTT
CASSPKNTRQPQHF
>TRBJ1-2|TRBD1|NA|TRBV7-9
TGTGCCAGCAGCCCTTGGGGGACAGATACCCATGGCTACACCTTC
CASSPWGTDTHGYTF
>TRBJ2-7|NA|NA|TRBV9
TGTGCCAGCAGCGTAGTAACAGGGCCCATCTACGAGCAGTACTTC
CASSVVTGPIYEQYF
>TRBJ1-3|NA|NA|TRBV27
TGTGCCAGCAGTCCGGGACCTGGGGAGGGTATATCTGGAAACACCATATATTTT
CASSPGPGEGISGNTIYF
>TRBJ1-5|NA|NA|TRBV9
TGTGCCAGCAGCGTAGGCGGAGGAGGCCAGCCCCAGCATTTT
CASSVGGGGQPQHF
>TRBJ2-1|TRBD2|NA|TRBV6-2/TRBV6-3
TGTGCCAGCAGTCGACTAGCGGGAAATGAGCAGTTCTTC
CASSRLAGNEQFF
>TRBJ1-2|NA|NA|TRBV18
TGTGCCAGCTCACCACTAAGCCCCCCCGATATCTCCGGAGTCTACACCTTC
CASSPLSPPDISGVYTF
>TRBJ2-2|TRBD1|few|TRBV19
TGTGCCAGTACTATCCTCGGGGACAGGGTGATCGGGGAGCTGTTTTTT
CASTILGDRVIGELFF
>TRBJ2-5|TRBD1|NA|TRBV28
TGTGCCAGCAGTGCACAGGGGATGGACCGGGAGACCCAGTACTTC
CASSAQGMDRETQYF
>TRBJ1-1|NA|once|TRBV13
TGTGCCAGCAGCTTAGTTGCCGGGGGCACTGAAGCTTTCTTT
CASSLVAGGTEAFF
>TRBJ2-1|NA|NA|TRBV4-1
TGCGCCAGCAGCCCCACTAGTACCCGCTCCTACAATGAGCAGTTCTTC
CASSPTSTRSYNEQFF
>TRBJ1-2|NA|NA|TRBV28
TGTGCCAGCTGGTCAGGCAGTAACTATGGCTACACCTTC
CASWSGSNYGYTF
>TRBJ2-1|TRBD2|once|TRBV5-1
TGCGCCAGCAGCGGGGGACTAGCGGACAATGAGCAGTTCTTC
CASSGGLADNEQFF
>TRBJ1-3|TRBD1|NA|TRBV29-1
TGCAGCGTCAGATCCCCCGGGGGGGCCCCTACAGGGGACACCATATATTTT
CSVRSPGGAPTGDTIYF
>TRBJ1-3|NA|NA|TRBV7-6
TGTGCCAGCAGCTTTGCCGCAGGTGGAAACACCATATATTTT
CASSFAAGGNTIYF
>TRBJ1-2|NA|NA|TRBV12-3/TRBV12-4
TGTGCCAGCAGTTTGGGGGGGTTCGGCTACACCTTC
CASSLGGFGYTF
>TRBJ1-6|TRBD1|NA|TRBV3-1/TRBV3-2
TGTGCCAGCAGCTATCAAGGGACAGGCCGGAATTCACCCCTCCACTTT
CASSYQGTGRNSPLHF
>TRBJ1-2|NA|once|TRBV3-1/TRBV3-2
TGTGCCAGCAGCCAAAGACAGACTTCTAACTATGGCTACACCTTC
CASSQRQTSNYGYTF
>TRBJ1-6|NA|NA|TRBV9
TGTGCCAGCAGCGCCACACAGGGTATCGGCTCACCCCTCCACTTT
CASSATQGIGSPLHF
>TRBJ1-6|NA|NA|TRBV11-1
TGTGCCAGCAGCCACTTAGAGGGTTCACCCCTCCACTTT
CASSHLEGSPLHF
>TRBJ2-3|TRBD1|NA|TRBV5-1
TGCGCCAGCAGCGCGGGACAGGGTAGTTCAAAATGGTATTTT
CASSAGQGSSKWYF
>TRBJ2-1|NA|NA|TRBV7-9
TGTGCCAGCAGCTCCCTCCAGAATTTCGATGAGCAGTTCTTC
CASSSLQNFDEQFF
>TRBJ1-2|TRBD1|NA|TRBV27
TGTGCCAGCAGTCCACAGGGGAGCAGGGGCTACACCTTC
CASSPQGSRGYTF
>TRBJ2-2|NA|NA|TRBV10-2
TGCGCCGCGCTTACAGGGTCAGGCACCGGGGAGCTGTTTTTT
CAALTGSGTGELFF
>TRBJ2-3|TRBD1|once|TRBV25-1
TGTGCCAGCGGCTCCGGGACAGGGGTTGTTACAGATACGCAGTATTTT
CASGSGTGVVTDTQYF
>TRBJ1-2|NA|few|TRBV27
TGTGCCAGCAGCTCTAGCCCCCTAGGTGGCTACACCTTC
CASSSSPLGGYTF
>TRBJ1-2|NA|NA|TRBV5-4
TGTGCCAGCAGCTTGGAGCCCAGGAATGGCTACACCTTC
CASSLEPRNGYTF
>TRBJ2-7|TRBD2|NA|TRBV2
TGTGCCAGCAGGGTGCAGCGGGAGGAGCAGTACTTC
CASRVQREEQYF
>TRBJ1-1|TRBD1|NA|TRBV19
TGTGCCAGTAGTCCAGACAGGGGAGCGTACCCTGAAGCTTTCTTT
CASSPDRGAYPEAFF
>TRBJ1-4|NA|once|TRBV7-7
TGTGCCAGCAGCCCAGCGCCTAATGAAAAACTGTTTTTT
CASSPAPNEKLFF
>TRBJ1-2|NA|NA|TRBV5-4
TGTGCCAGCAGCTTTTTGTCAGGGGATCGAGGCTACACCTTC
CASSFLSGDRGYTF
>TRBJ2-2|NA|NA|TRBV3-1/TRBV3-2
TGTGCCAGCAGCCAAGCAGGACAGACCGGGGAGCTGTTTTTT
CASSQAGQTGELFF
>TRBJ1-2|TRBD1|NA|TRBV6-5
TGTGCCAGCAGGGACAGGGACAACTATGGCTACACCTTC
CASRDRDNYGYTF
>TRBJ1-1|NA|NA|TRBV9
TGTGCCAGCCAGGGCGGGATGAACACTGAAGCTTTCTTT
CASQGGMNTEAFF
>TRBJ2-1|TRBD2|once|TRBV5-1
TGCGCCAGCAGCGTTTTGCGGGGGGGACTTAGCTCCTACAATGAGCAGTTCTTC
CASSVLRGGLSSYNEQFF
>TRBJ1-1|NA|NA|TRBV19
TGTGCCAGTAGTATAGGCGGCAGACTCAACACTGAAGCTTTCTTT
CASSIGGRLNTEAFF
>TRBJ1-1|TRBD1|NA|TRBV2
TGTGCCAGCAGGGGGACAGGGGGCCCTAACACTGAAGCTTTCTTT
CASRGTGGPNTEAFF
>TRBJ1-4|TRBD1|many|TRBV15
TGTGCCACCAGCAGAGATTTAGGGACAGGGGTGGAAAAACTGTTTTTT
CATSRDLGTGVEKLFF
>TRBJ2-7|NA|NA|TRBV19
TGTGCCAGCCAACCGGGTGGGCTAGCTTACGAGCAGTACTTC
CASQPGGLAYEQYF